This entry lists 4 T cell receptor beta chains sequenced from one sample in a study of shared clonotypes between healthy human individuals. Profiled with immunoSEQ multiplex PCR; TCRdb holds only in-frame clones, not every one. Here the sample spans approximately 2.3 million clones, approximately 93% being singletons. Sequencing used naive CD4+ T cells from PBMCs. As to subset: CD45RA+ positively selected. These receptors all come from a young man in good health. Some clones in this sample may be carry-over from other donors' samples.

This clone was observed a handful of times. The chain joins TRBV5-1 to TRBJ1-1; D remains ambiguous. The CDR3 is 15 residues long. In germline, CDR1 is SGHRS, CDR2 YFSETQ. V lost 1 base, J lost 1 base, and 11 bases lay in between. The CDR3 region has the DNA TGCGCCAGCAGCTTGTCAAACACACCGAACACTGAAGCTTTCTTT. Protein sequence: CASSLSNTPNTEAFF.

This clone was recorded only once. This chain uses TRBV13 with TRBJ2-2, with D perhaps TRBD2 (5 bases). The germline V gene has CDR1 PRHDT and CDR2 FYEKMQ (reference sequence). The CDR3 has 13 residues. Trimming removed 8 bases from V and 4 bases from J, with 11 bases in between. The CDR3 region is CASVEGVTGELFF. CDR3 nucleotide sequence: TGTGCCAGCGTCGAGGGAGTCACCGGGGAGCTGTTTTTT.

The count of this clone is one. The chain recombines TRBV2 with TRBJ1-1, with D uncertain. CDR1 is SNHLY, CDR2 FYNNEI, per germline. CDR3 length: 14 residues. V dropped 6 bases and J dropped 0 bases, with 11 bases sitting between them. The CDR3 sequence is CASSQTKMNTEAFF. The CDR3 nucleotides are TGTGCCAGCAGCCAAACGAAAATGAACACTGAAGCTTTCTTT.

The genes are TRBV21-1 and TRBJ1-5. TRBV21-1 is listed as a pseudogene. The CDR3 is 16 amino acids. CDR3 sequence: CASSLHRDSTNQPQHF. The CDR3 coding sequence is TGTGCCAGCAGCCTGCACCGGGACTCAACAAATCAGCCCCAGCATTTT.